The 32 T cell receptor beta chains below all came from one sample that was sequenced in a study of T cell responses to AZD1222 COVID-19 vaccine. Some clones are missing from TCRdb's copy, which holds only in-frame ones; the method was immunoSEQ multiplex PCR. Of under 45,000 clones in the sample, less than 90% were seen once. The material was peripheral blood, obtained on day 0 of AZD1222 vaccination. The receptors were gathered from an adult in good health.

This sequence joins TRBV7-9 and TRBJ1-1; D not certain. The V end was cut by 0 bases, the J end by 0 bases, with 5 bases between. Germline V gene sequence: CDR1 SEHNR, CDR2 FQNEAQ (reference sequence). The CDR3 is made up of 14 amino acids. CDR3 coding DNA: TGTGCCAGCAGCTTAGCCACAGTGAACACTGAAGCTTTCTTT. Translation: CASSLATVNTEAFF.

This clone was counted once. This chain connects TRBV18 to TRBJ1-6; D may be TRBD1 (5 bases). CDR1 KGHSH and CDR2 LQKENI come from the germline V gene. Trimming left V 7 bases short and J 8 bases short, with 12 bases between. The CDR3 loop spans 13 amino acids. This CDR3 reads CASYRGGDSPLHF. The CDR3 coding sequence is TGTGCCAGCTACCGGGGGGGGGATTCACCCCTCCACTTT.

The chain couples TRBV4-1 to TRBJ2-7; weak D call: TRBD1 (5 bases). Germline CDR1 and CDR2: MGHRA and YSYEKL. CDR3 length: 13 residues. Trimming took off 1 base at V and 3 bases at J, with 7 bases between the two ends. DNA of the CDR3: TGCGCCAGCAGCCAAGGACAGTTCTACGAGCAGTACTTC. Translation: CASSQGQFYEQYF.

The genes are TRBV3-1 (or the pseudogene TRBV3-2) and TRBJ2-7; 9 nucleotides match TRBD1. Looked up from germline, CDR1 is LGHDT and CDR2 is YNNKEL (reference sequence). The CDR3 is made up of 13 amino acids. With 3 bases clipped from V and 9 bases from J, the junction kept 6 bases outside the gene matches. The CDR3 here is CASSHTDRGGQYF. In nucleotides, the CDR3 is TGTGCCAGCAGCCATACTGACAGGGGGGGGCAGTACTTC.

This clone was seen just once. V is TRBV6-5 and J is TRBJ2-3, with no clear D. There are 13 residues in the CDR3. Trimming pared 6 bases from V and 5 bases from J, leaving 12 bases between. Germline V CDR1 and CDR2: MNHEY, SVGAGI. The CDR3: CASSPESQDTQYF. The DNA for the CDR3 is TGTGCCAGCAGCCCGGAATCACAAGATACGCAGTATTTT.

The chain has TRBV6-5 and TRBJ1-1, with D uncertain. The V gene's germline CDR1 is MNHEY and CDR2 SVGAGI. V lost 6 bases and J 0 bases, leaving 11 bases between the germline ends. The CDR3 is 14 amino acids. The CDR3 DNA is TGTGCCAGCAGCTCTAGAGGCATGAACACTGAAGCTTTCTTT. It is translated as CASSSRGMNTEAFF.

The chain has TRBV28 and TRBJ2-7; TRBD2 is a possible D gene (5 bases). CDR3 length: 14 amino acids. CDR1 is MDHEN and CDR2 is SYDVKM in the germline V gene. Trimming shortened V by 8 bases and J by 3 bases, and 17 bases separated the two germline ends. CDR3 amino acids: CASSSVPGSYEQYF. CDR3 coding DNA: TGTGCCAGCTCCTCGGTGCCGGGGAGCTACGAGCAGTACTTC.

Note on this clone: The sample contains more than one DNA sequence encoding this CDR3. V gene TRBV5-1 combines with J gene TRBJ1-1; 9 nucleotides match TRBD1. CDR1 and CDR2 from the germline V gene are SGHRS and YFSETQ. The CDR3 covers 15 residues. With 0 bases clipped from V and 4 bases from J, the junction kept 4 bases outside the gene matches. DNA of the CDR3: TGCGCCAGCAGCTTGGAGACAGGGGGGCTCACTGAAGCTTTCTTT. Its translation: CASSLETGGLTEAFF.

The chain's CDR3 is CATSDQRGLGNEQFF. The CDR3 coding sequence is TGTGCCACCAGTGATCAGCGGGGACTCGGGAATGAGCAGTTCTTC. The chain employs TRBV24-1 and TRBJ2-1, with 7 bases lining up with TRBD2. The CDR3 runs to 15 residues. With 3 bases clipped from V and 7 bases from J, the junction kept 8 bases outside the gene matches. Looked up from germline, CDR1 is KGHDR and CDR2 is SFDVKD.

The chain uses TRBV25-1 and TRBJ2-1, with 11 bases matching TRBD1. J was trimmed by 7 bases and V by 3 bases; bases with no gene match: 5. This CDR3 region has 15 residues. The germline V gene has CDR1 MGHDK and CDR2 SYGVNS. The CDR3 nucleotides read TGTGCCAGCAGTGATCCGGGACAGGGGGGTAATGAGCAGTTCTTC. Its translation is CASSDPGQGGNEQFF.

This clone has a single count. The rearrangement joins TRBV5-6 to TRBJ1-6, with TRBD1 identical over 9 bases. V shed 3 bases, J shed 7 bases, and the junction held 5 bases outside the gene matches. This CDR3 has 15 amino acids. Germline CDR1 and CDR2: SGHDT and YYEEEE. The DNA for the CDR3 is TGTGCCAGCAGCTCGGGGACAGGGCTCAATTCACCCCTCCACTTT. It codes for CASSSGTGLNSPLHF.

CDR3 coding DNA: TGTGCCAGCACCCCCACAGGGGGCCCGAGGGCTTTCTTT. It translates to CASTPTGGPRAFF. The V gene is TRBV27, the J gene TRBJ1-1; 9 bases map to TRBD1. This CDR3 spans 13 amino acids. Unmatched junction bases numbered 11, after V lost 7 bases and J lost 11 bases. Germline lookup yields CDR1 MNHEY and CDR2 SMNVEV (reference sequence).

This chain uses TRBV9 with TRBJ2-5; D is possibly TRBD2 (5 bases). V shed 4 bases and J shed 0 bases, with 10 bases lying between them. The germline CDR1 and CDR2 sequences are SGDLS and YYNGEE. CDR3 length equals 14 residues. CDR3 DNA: TGTGCCAGCAGCCCCCACGGGAACCAAGAGACCCAGTACTTC. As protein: CASSPHGNQETQYF.

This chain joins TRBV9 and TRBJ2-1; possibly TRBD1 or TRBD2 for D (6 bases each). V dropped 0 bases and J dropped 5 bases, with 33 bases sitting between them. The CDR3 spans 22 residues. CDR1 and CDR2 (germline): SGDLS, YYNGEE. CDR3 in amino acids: CASSVGPTVRGFGSHFNNEQFF. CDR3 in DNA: TGTGCCAGCAGCGTAGGGCCCACAGTGAGGGGGTTCGGGAGCCACTTCAACAATGAGCAGTTCTTC.

The CDR3: CASSLAPSTDTQYF. The DNA of the CDR3 is TGTGCCAGCAGCTTAGCGCCGAGCACAGATACGCAGTATTTT. J is TRBJ2-3 and V is TRBV7-8; D is unclear. This CDR3 spans 14 amino acids. V was clipped by 0 bases and J by 0 bases, with 4 bases between them. The V gene's germline CDR1 is SGHVS and CDR2 FQNEAQ.

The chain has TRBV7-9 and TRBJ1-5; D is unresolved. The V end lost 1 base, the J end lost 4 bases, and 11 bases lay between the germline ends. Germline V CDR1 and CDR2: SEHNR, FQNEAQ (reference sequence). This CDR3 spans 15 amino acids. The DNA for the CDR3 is TGTGCCAGCAGCTTAGGAAGGCTTCAAAATCAGCCCCAGCATTTT. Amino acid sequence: CASSLGRLQNQPQHF.

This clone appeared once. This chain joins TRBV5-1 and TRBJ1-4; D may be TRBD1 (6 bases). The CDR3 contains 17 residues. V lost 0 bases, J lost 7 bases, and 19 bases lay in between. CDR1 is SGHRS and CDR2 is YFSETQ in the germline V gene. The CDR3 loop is CASSLEKVAGVSEKLFF. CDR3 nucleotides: TGCGCCAGCAGCTTGGAAAAGGTGGCAGGGGTTAGTGAAAAACTGTTTTTT.

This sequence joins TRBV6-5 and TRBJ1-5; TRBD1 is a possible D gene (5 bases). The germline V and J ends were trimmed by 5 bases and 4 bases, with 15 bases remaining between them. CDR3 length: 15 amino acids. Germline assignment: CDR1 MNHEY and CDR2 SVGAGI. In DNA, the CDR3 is TGTGCCAGCAGTCCGGGGCCCGGGGGAAATCAGCCCCAGCATTTT. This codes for CASSPGPGGNQPQHF.

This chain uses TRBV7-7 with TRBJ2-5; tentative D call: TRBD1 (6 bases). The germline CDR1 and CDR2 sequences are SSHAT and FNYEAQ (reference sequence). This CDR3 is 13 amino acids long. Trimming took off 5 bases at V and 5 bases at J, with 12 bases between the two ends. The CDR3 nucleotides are TGTGCCAGCAGCATTTACAGGGCTGAGACCCAGTACTTC. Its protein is CASSIYRAETQYF.

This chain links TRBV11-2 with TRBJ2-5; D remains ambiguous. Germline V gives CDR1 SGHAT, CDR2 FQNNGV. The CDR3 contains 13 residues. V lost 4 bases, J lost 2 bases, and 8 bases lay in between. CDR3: CASSSRRQETQYF. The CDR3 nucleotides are TGTGCCAGCAGCTCGAGAAGGCAAGAGACCCAGTACTTC. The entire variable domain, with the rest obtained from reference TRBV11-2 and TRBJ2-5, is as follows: EAGVAQSPRYKIIEKRQSVAFWCNPISGHATLYWYQQILGQGPKLLIQFQNNGVVDDSQLPKDRFSAERLKGVDSTLKIQPAKLEDSAVYLCASSSRRQETQYFGPGTRLLVL.

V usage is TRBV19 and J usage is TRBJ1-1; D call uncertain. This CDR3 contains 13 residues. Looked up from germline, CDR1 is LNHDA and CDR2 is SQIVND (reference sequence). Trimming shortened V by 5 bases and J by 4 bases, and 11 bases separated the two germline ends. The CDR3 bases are TGTGCCAGTAGTCTCCGTCGTGGCACTGAAGCTTTCTTT. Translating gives CASSLRRGTEAFF.

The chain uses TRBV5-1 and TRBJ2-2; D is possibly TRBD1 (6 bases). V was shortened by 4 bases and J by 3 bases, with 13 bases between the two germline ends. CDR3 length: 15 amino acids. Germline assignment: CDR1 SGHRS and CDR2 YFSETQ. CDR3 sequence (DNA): TGCGCCAGCAGCAAGACAGGATTGGACACCGGGGAGCTGTTTTTT. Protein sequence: CASSKTGLDTGELFF. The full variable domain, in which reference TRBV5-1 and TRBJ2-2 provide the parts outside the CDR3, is KAGVTQTPRYLIKTRGQQVTLSCSPISGHRSVSWYQQTPGQGLQFLFEYFSETQRNKGNFPGRFSGRQFSNSRSEMNVSTLELGDSALYLCASSKTGLDTGELFFGEGSRLTVL.

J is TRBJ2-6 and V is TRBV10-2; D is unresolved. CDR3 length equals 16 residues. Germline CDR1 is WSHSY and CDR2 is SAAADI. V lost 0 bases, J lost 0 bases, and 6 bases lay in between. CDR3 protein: CASSESGHSGANVLTF. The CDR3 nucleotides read TGCGCCAGCAGTGAGTCCGGGCACTCTGGGGCCAACGTCCTGACTTTC.

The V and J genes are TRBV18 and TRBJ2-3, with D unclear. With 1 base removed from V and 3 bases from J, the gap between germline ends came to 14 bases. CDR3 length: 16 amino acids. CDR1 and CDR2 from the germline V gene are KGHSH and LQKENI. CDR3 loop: CASSPRGGSGTDTQYF. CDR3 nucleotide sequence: TGTGCCAGCTCACCACGGGGTGGTTCTGGTACAGATACGCAGTATTTT.

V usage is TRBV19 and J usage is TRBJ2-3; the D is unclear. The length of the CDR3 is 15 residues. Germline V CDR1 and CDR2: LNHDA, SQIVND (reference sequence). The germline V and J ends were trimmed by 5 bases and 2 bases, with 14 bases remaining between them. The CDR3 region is CASSPRRALTDTQYF. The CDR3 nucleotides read TGTGCCAGTAGTCCGAGACGAGCGCTCACAGATACGCAGTATTTT.

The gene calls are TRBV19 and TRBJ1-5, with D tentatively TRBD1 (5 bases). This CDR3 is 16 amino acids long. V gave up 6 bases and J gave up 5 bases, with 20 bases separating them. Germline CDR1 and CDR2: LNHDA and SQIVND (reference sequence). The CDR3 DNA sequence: TGTGCCAGTAGACTCCTGAGGGACGGACGCGATCAGCCCCAGCATTTT. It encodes CASRLLRDGRDQPQHF.

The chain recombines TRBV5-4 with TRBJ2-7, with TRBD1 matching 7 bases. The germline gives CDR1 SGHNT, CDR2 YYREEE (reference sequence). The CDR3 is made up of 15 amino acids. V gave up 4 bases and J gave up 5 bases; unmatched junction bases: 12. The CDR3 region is CASSPRQGSGNEQYF. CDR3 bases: TGTGCCAGCAGCCCTCGACAGGGAAGCGGCAACGAGCAGTACTTC.

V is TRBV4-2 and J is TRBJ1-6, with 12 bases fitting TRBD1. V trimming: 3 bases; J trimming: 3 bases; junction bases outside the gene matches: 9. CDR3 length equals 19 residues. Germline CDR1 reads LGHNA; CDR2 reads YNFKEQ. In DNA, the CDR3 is TGTGCCAGCAGCCAGGAAGGGACAGGGGGCGATCTCTATAATTCACCCCTCCACTTT. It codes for CASSQEGTGGDLYNSPLHF.

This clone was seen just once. The CDR3 spells CASSLDYTVTGELFF. The CDR3 DNA sequence: TGTGCCAGCAGCTTAGATTACACCGTCACCGGGGAGCTGTTTTTT. This rearrangement joins TRBV7-8 to TRBJ2-2; D is unclear. The germline CDR1 and CDR2 sequences are SGHVS and FQNEAQ. CDR3 length: 15 residues. V was cut by 1 base and J by 4 bases, with 10 bases left in between.

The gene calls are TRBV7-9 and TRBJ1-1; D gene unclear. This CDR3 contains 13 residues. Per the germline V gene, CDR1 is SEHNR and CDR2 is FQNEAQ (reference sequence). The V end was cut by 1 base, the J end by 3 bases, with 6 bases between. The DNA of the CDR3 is TGTGCCAGCAGCTTAGTACGGGACACTGAAGCTTTCTTT. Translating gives CASSLVRDTEAFF. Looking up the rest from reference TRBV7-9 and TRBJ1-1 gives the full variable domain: DTGVSQNPRHKITKRGQNVTFRCDPISEHNRLYWYRQTLGQGPEFLTYFQNEAQLEKSRLLSDRFSAERPKGSFSTLEIQRTEQGDSAMYLCASSLVRDTEAFFGQGTRLTVV.

This chain's CDR3 is CASSSTDQPQHF. The CDR3 bases are TGTGCCAGCAGCTCGACTGATCAGCCCCAGCATTTT. The chain is built from TRBV7-2 and TRBJ1-5; D ambiguous. In germline, CDR1 is SGHTA, CDR2 FQGNSA. There are 12 residues in the CDR3. Trimming removed 4 bases from V and 5 bases from J, with 6 bases in between.

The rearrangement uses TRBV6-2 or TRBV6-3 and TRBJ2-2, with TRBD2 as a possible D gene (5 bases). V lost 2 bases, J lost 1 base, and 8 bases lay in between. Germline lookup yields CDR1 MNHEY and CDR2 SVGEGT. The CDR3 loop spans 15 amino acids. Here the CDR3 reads CASSYGLGNTGELFF. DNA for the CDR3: TGTGCCAGCAGTTACGGACTCGGGAACACCGGGGAGCTGTTTTTT.